This TCR beta chain is drawn from a study of human T cells and chemical hapten exposure (dated by TCRdb to the early 2020s). Regarding the study in general: For sensitization, 2% DPC in acetone was applied to an approximately 2 cm by approximately 2 cm area of upper inner arm skin. Throughout the approximately 22-week study period, patients were also given weekly therapeutic DPC doses on the scalp. Patch tests used Finn chambers with 0.01% DPC on the upper back, scored after 6 days by International Contact Dermatitis Research Group standards. Alopecia areata with under or over 50% scalp involvement, alopecia totalis and alopecia universalis were represented in the patient cohort, which was mostly female. The libraries were sequenced as a pool, and the TCR yield per sample differed mostly because of small variations in library volumes within the pool. Peripheral blood TCR repertoire changes were tracked in vivo in alopecia patients during primary and secondary sensitization to the hapten diphenylcyclopropenone (DPC). Blood samples were taken from patients before sensitization (week 0) and then at 2, 6 and about 24 weeks after DPC sensitization. For TCR sequencing, blood came from 25 to 35 alopecia patients at anywhere from one to four time points (pre-sensitization, 2, 6 and 24 weeks). From each blood RNA sample, both TCR alpha and TCR beta chains were sequenced. The study at large found these results: Repeated subsampling changed both the strength of the expansion versus patch-test correlation and the threshold at which the correlation became significant. DPC sensitization did not change the number of TCRs with a frequency above 1 in 1000, and there was no evidence of changes in global repertoire structure. A positive correlation was found between the number of PT1 expanded TCRs and patch test score, with significance reached at thresholds 8, 16 and 32 but not 4. Because every patient had alopecia, a presumed autoimmune disease, the patients' immune response might differ from that of healthy individuals. Expanded TCRs formed significantly more large CDR3 similarity clusters than pre-sensitization or healthy control sets, consistent with antigen-driven responses.

The method behind the library was RACE. TCRdb shows the sequencer as NextSeq 500. Library preparation attached unique molecular identifiers to individual cDNA molecules for quantitative, reproducible TCR counting. In the paper's pipeline: Samples had a median of about 96,000 TCRs, with a range from about 23,224 to 690,600. V, J and CDR3 annotation of the TCR reads was carried out using the Decombinator software suite. To make PS versus PT1 abundance plots, every sample was subsampled to the same number of TCRs (28,000). Expanded TCRs were defined as absent before sensitization and observed at least eight times at the 2-week time point. TCRdb passed the public sequencing reads through fastp at Q25 and MiXCR, retaining productive beta sequences. For every CDR3 protein sequence, its rows merge into one entry that carries the most common genes and DNA. The V and J calls, along with clone size, are taken from TCRdb and not from the paper's own processing. The sample profile shows tens of thousands of distinct CDR3 sequences; approximately 12% of them were found once. Of the sample, about 2.1% is held by the ten largest clones.

The time point label, read with the paper, signifies: pre-sensitization, week 0. The sample's treatment or condition label is to be understood as: therapeutic diphenylcyclopropenone sensitization with weekly scalp DPC. Total RNA was extracted from unfractionated whole blood that had been collected in Tempus Blood RNA tubes. At every patch-test visit, the blood draw took place before the patch test was put on. Patients were considered eligible if aged 18 to 70, diagnosed with alopecia and deemed suitable for DPC therapy, and patients were excluded if pregnant. The sample holds a few counts of this clonotype. Its antigen specificity is not known. The junction does not match germline at one end; this may be a read error. Via the germline V gene (reference sequence), CDR1 is SSHAT and CDR2 FNYEAQ. The cysteine opens and the phenylalanine closes a CDR3 of 11 amino acids. CDR3 DNA only is kept here, 33 bases in frame from base 1.

In this chain, TRBV7-7 is recombined with TRBJ2-5, with the D gene uncertain. The sequencing here drew on whole blood, taken in connection with sensitization to the hapten diphenylcyclopropenone (DPC). The TCR originated in a woman aged 40 to 50 with alopecia areata. Some clones in this sample may be carry-over from other donors' samples. The encoded CDR3 is CASSPSQTQYF. In nucleotide form, the sequence is TGTGCTAGCAGCCCTAGTCAGACCCAGTACTTC.